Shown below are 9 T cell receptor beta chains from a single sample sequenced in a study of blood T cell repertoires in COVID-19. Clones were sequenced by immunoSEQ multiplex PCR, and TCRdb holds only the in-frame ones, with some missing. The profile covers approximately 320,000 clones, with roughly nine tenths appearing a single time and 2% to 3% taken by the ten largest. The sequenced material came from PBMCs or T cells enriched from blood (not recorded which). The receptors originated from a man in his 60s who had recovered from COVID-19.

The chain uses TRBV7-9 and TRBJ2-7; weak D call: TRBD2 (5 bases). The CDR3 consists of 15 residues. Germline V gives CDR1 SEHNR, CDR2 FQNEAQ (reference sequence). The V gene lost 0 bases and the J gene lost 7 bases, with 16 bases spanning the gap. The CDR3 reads CASSLASGSGWEQYF. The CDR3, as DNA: TGTGCCAGCAGCTTAGCGAGCGGAAGCGGATGGGAGCAGTACTTC.

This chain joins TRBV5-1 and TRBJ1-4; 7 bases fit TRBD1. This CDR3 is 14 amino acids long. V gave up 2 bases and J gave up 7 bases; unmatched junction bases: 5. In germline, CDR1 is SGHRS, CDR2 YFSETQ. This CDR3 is CASSFTGDSEKLFF. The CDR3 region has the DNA TGCGCCAGCAGCTTTACAGGGGATTCTGAAAAACTGTTTTTT.

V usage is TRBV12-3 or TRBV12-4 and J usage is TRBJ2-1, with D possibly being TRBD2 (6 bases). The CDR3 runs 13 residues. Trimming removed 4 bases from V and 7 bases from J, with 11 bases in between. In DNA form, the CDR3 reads TGTGCCAGCAGTTGGGGGGTGCGGAATGAGCAGTTCTTC. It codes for CASSWGVRNEQFF.

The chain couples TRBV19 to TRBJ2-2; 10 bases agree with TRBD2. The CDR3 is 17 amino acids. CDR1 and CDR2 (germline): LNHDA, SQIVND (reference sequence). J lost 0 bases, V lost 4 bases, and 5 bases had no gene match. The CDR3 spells CASSRPTSGANTGELFF. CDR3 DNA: TGTGCCAGTAGTAGACCAACTAGCGGGGCGAACACCGGGGAGCTGTTTTTT.

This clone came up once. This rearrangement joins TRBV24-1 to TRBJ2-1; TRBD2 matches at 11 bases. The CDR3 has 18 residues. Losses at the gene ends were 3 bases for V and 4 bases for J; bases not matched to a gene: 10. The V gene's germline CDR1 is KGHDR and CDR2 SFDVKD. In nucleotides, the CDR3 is TGTGCCACCAGTGATCCCCTGACTAGCGGGACCCAATACAATGAGCAGTTCTTC. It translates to CATSDPLTSGTQYNEQFF.

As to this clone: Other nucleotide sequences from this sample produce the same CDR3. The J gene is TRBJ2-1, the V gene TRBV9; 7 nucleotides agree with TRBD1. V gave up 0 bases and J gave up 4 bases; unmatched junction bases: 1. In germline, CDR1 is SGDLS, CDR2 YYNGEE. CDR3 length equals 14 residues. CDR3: CASSVGQGYNEQFF. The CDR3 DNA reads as TGTGCCAGCAGCGTAGGACAGGGTTACAATGAGCAGTTCTTC.

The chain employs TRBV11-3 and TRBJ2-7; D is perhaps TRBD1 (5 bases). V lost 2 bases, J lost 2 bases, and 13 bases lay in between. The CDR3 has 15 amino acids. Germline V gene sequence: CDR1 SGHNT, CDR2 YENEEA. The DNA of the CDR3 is TGTGCCAGCAGCTTATTTGGGGCTTCCACCTACGAGCAGTACTTC. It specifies CASSLFGASTYEQYF. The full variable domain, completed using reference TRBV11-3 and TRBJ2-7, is EAGVVQSPRYKIIEKKQPVAFWCNPISGHNTLYWYLQNLGQGPELLIRYENEEAVDDSQLPKDRFSAERLKGVDSTLKIQPAELGDSAVYLCASSLFGASTYEQYFGPGTRLTVT.

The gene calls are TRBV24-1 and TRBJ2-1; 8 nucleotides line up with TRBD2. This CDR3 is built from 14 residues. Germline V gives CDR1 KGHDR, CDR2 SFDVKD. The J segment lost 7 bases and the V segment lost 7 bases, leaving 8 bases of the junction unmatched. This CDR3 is CATSKTGGGNEQFF. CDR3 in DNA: TGTGCCACCAGCAAAACGGGGGGGGGAAATGAGCAGTTCTTC.

Here the CDR3 reads CASSGDSVYTEAFF. CDR3 DNA sequence: TGCGCCAGCAGCGGGGACAGCGTATACACTGAAGCTTTCTTT. The rearrangement links TRBV5-1 to TRBJ1-1; 7 bases are a match to TRBD1. Germline V CDR1 and CDR2: SGHRS, YFSETQ. The CDR3 is 14 residues long. V shed 4 bases, J shed 3 bases, and the junction held 6 bases outside the gene matches.